The next 24 T cell receptor beta chains were all read from a single sample in a study of blood T cells in healthy people across ages. For the second PCR, which ran for about 7 to 12 cycles, a sample-barcoded 5' primer and a J-beta primer mix were used. A single record per CDR3 protein comes from TCRdb applying MiXCR to the 5' RACE reads. The data contain 1.5 million or so distinct CDR3 sequences, roughly 40% of them singletons. The sample was blood. The receptors come from a woman under 30 in good health.

For this clonotype: Compared with germline, one end of the junction differs, possibly owing to a read error. V usage is TRBV27 and J usage is TRBJ2-7; D may be TRBD2 (6 bases). Germline V gene lookup returns CDR1 MNHEY and CDR2 SMNVEV (reference sequence). This CDR3 contains 13 residues. CDR3 DNA: TGTACCAGTGGCAGGGAGGAGACCTATGAGCAGTACTTC. Translation: CTSGREETYEQYF.

The chain uses TRBV6-1 and TRBJ2-6; D ambiguous. With 2 bases removed from V and 0 bases from J, the gap between germline ends came to 8 bases. Germline CDR1 and CDR2: MNHNS and SASEGT. This CDR3 contains 16 residues. CDR3 coding DNA: TGTGCCAGCAGTGAATCGCTAAGCTCTGGGGCCAACGTCCTGACTTTC. Amino acids: CASSESLSSGANVLTF.

CDR3 in DNA: TGTGCCACACTGAAATCCTGGCGGCCGAGCTCTGGGGCCAACGTCCTGACTTTC. It translates to CATLKSWRPSSGANVLTF. The V gene is TRBV24-1, the J gene TRBJ2-6, with unresolved D. Germline V CDR1 and CDR2: KGHDR, SFDVKD. This CDR3 region has 18 residues. V was trimmed by 10 bases and J by 0 bases, leaving 21 bases between them.

This clonotype was observed a few times. The chain employs TRBV15 and TRBJ1-4; tentative D call: TRBD1 (5 bases). The germline CDR1 and CDR2 sequences are LNHNV and YYDKDF (reference sequence). The CDR3 runs 15 residues. Trimming removed 0 bases at V and 7 bases at J, with 12 bases between. In DNA, the CDR3 is TGTGCCACCAGCAGAGATATGGGCAGGGCTGAAAAACTGTTTTTT. It specifies CATSRDMGRAEKLFF.

The J gene is TRBJ2-3, the V gene TRBV9; unclear D gene. V dropped 4 bases and J dropped 7 bases, with 10 bases sitting between them. The CDR3 has 12 residues. CDR1 and CDR2 (germline): SGDLS, YYNGEE. CDR3 protein: CASSPLSNTQYF. CDR3 DNA: TGTGCCAGCAGCCCGCTATCAAATACGCAGTATTTT.

This clonotype occurred a few times. The chain carries TRBV3-1 and TRBJ2-1, with D perhaps matching TRBD2 (6 bases). The germline V gene has CDR1 LGHDT and CDR2 YNNKEL (reference sequence). The CDR3 is 18 amino acids. Trimming took off 0 bases at V and 3 bases at J, with 18 bases between the two ends. CDR3 protein: CASSQDLGGGTVYNEQFF. CDR3 nucleotides: TGTGCCAGCAGCCAAGATCTCGGCGGCGGGACGGTCTACAATGAGCAGTTCTTC.

The rearrangement joins TRBV4-1 to TRBJ2-5; maybe TRBD1 (5 bases). Near its end, the DNA agrees better with TRBJ2-7, so the J call may be wrong. The CDR3 loop spans 14 amino acids. Germline lookup yields CDR1 MGHRA and CDR2 YSYEKL. CDR3 DNA: TGCGCCAGCAGGGCGAACCTGGGGCCCTACGAGCAGTACTTC. It specifies CASRANLGPYEQYF.

As regards this clonotype: A much bigger clone sits one base away, suggesting this may be a read error. This chain joins TRBV5-6 and TRBJ1-4; 11 positions match TRBD1. Germline lookup yields CDR1 SGHDT and CDR2 YYEEEE. Trimming took 7 bases from V and 2 from J; bases not matched to a gene: 7. CDR3 length: 16 residues. The CDR3 DNA reads TGTGCCAGCGGCCCGGACAGGGGGCTTACTAATGAAAAACTGTTTTTT. Protein product: CASGPDRGLTNEKLFF.

The chain joins TRBV6-6 to TRBJ2-1; D unresolved. CDR1 and CDR2 (germline): MNHNY, SVGAGI (reference sequence). The CDR3 sequence is 11 residues long. V shed 6 bases and J shed 8 bases, with 8 bases lying between them. CDR3 sequence: CASSDIDEQFF. Written as DNA, the CDR3 is TGTGCCAGCAGCGACATAGATGAGCAGTTCTTC.

V and J are TRBV2 and TRBJ2-3; 12 positions agree with TRBD2. This CDR3 has 17 residues. V dropped 4 bases and J dropped 1; count of bases not matched to a gene: 6. The germline CDR1 and CDR2 sequences are SNHLY and FYNNEI. DNA for the CDR3: TGTGCCAGCAGTGGGGACCGGACTAGCGGGGGCACAGATACGCAGTATTTT. As protein: CASSGDRTSGGTDTQYF.

The CDR3 sequence: CASGLSYEQYF. CDR3 DNA: TGTGCCAGCGGTCTCTCCTACGAGCAGTACTTC. The chain carries TRBV27 and TRBJ2-7; no firm D call. V lost 8 bases to trimming and J lost 0 bases, with 5 bases between them. Germline V gene lookup returns CDR1 MNHEY and CDR2 SMNVEV (reference sequence). CDR3 length equals 11 residues.

The chain combines TRBV20-1 with TRBJ1-4; D uncertain. The CDR3 consists of 14 residues. V gave up 3 bases and J gave up 5 bases, with 13 bases separating them. The V gene's germline CDR1 is DFQATT and CDR2 SNEGSKA (reference sequence). This chain's CDR3 is CSASGRGFNEKLFF. CDR3 bases: TGCAGTGCTAGCGGGCGCGGGTTCAATGAAAAACTGTTTTTT.

This clonotype was seen a few times. J is TRBJ2-1 and V is TRBV20-1; tentative D call: TRBD1 (6 bases). Germline values: CDR1 DFQATT, CDR2 SNEGSKA (reference sequence). Between the trimmed V and J ends, which lost 2 bases and 9 bases, there was a span of 17 bases. The CDR3 loop spans 14 amino acids. The CDR3 DNA sequence: TGCAGTGCTAGAAGGGACACCGAGGGTAGTGAGCAGTTCTTC. The encoded protein is CSARRDTEGSEQFF.

This clonotype was picked up a small number of times. This chain links TRBV10-3 with TRBJ1-2; TRBD1 might be the D (6 bases). Germline CDR1 and CDR2: ENHRY and SYGVKD. Trimming took off 2 bases at V and 6 bases at J, with 13 bases between the two ends. The CDR3 loop spans 14 amino acids. This chain's CDR3 is CAISEKQGIDGYTF. The CDR3 DNA reads as TGTGCCATCAGTGAGAAGCAGGGGATCGATGGCTACACCTTC.

The rearrangement links TRBV5-1 to TRBJ1-3; possibly TRBD1 for D (5 bases). The V end lost 0 bases, the J end lost 4 bases, and 17 bases lay between the germline ends. This CDR3 contains 17 residues. Germline CDR1 SGHRS, CDR2 YFSETQ. In DNA, the CDR3 is TGCGCCAGCAGCTTGGACGGCAGGGAGGGCTCCGGAAACACCATATATTTT. Residues: CASSLDGREGSGNTIYF.

The chain recombines TRBV6-2 or TRBV6-3 with TRBJ1-6; D gene ambiguous. Trimming took off 1 base at V and 10 bases at J, with 5 bases between the two ends. The CDR3 sequence is 12 residues long. Germline V gene sequence: CDR1 MNHEY, CDR2 SVGEGT. The CDR3 sequence: CASSYFGSPLHF. CDR3 sequence (DNA): TGTGCCAGCAGTTACTTCGGATCACCCCTCCACTTT.

The gene calls are TRBV15 and TRBJ1-2; 7 nucleotides agree with TRBD1. Germline assignment: CDR1 LNHNV and CDR2 YYDKDF (reference sequence). J lost 4 bases, V lost 0 bases, and 2 bases had no gene match. The CDR3 loop spans 14 amino acids. The CDR3 spells CATSRDRQGYGYTF. The CDR3 region has the DNA TGTGCCACCAGCAGAGATAGACAGGGCTATGGCTACACCTTC.

This clonotype was recorded a few times. V is TRBV2 and J is TRBJ1-2; D is perhaps TRBD1 (5 bases). The CDR3 contains 13 residues. V lost 5 bases and J 8 bases, leaving 15 bases between the germline ends. Germline V gene sequence: CDR1 SNHLY, CDR2 FYNNEI. The CDR3 loop is CASSTGQGLGYTF. The CDR3 coding sequence is TGTGCCAGCAGTACGGGGCAGGGCTTGGGCTACACCTTC.

The CDR3 nucleotides are TGTGCTAGTAATCGGGGCTCCTCCTACGAGCAGTACTTC. It translates to CASNRGSSYEQYF. V is TRBV12-5 and J is TRBJ2-7; D may be TRBD1 or TRBD2 (5 bases each). The CDR3 is 13 residues long. Looked up from germline, CDR1 is LGHNT and CDR2 is FRNRAP. V lost 8 bases to trimming and J lost 0 bases, with 11 bases between them.

The rearrangement uses TRBV30 and TRBJ1-1; D ambiguous. The CDR3 runs to 13 residues. Trimming shortened V by 2 bases and J by 0 bases, and 7 bases separated the two germline ends. Germline V gene lookup returns CDR1 GTSNPN and CDR2 SVGIG (reference sequence). The CDR3 sequence: CAWSRAVNTEAFF. The CDR3 nucleotides are TGTGCCTGGAGTAGAGCCGTGAACACTGAAGCTTTCTTT.

This clonotype was counted between two and nine times. V gene TRBV20-1 combines with J gene TRBJ2-5; 8 bases fit TRBD2. Germline V gives CDR1 DFQATT, CDR2 SNEGSKA (reference sequence). The CDR3 is 15 residues long. V trimming: 6 bases; J trimming: 11 bases; junction bases outside the gene matches: 20. DNA of the CDR3: TGCAGTGCCGGCCGGAAATTAGCGGGAATCAATGAGCAGTACTTC. Protein sequence: CSAGRKLAGINEQYF.

This clonotype has a handful of counts. The V and J genes are TRBV4-1 and TRBJ1-5, with D hard to call. Trimming left V 0 bases short and J 3 bases short, with 3 bases between. The CDR3 extends over 13 amino acids. In germline, CDR1 is MGHRA, CDR2 YSYEKL. The CDR3 sequence: CASSQDYNQPQHF. The CDR3 nucleotides read TGCGCCAGCAGCCAAGATTACAATCAGCCCCAGCATTTT.

This clonotype has only a few counts. The rearrangement uses TRBV6-1 and TRBJ1-2; D is possibly TRBD1 (5 bases). The germline V and J ends were trimmed by 7 bases and 3 bases, with 15 bases remaining between them. CDR1 MNHNS and CDR2 SASEGT come from the germline V gene. CDR3 length: 14 residues. The CDR3 DNA follows: TGTGCCAGCACCGAACGTGGGGGGGACTATGGCTACACCTTC. As protein: CASTERGGDYGYTF.

The chain carries TRBV20-1 and TRBJ2-1, with 10 nucleotides matching TRBD2. With 6 bases clipped from V and 8 bases from J, the junction kept 7 bases outside the gene matches. Germline CDR1 DFQATT, CDR2 SNEGSKA (reference sequence). CDR3 length: 13 residues. The CDR3 loop reads CSAESGRGYEQFF. The CDR3 bases are TGCAGTGCGGAGAGCGGGAGGGGCTATGAGCAGTTCTTC.